A single sample gave rise to the 10 T cell receptor beta chains below, sequenced in a study of graft-versus-host responses after intestinal transplantation. Their recognized antigens are unknown. Produced via immunoSEQ multiplex PCR; TCRdb's table is partial and in-frame only. The table includes 80,000 to 95,000 clones, under 95% detected once. Sequencing was performed on unstimulated CD8+ T cells sorted from spleen or lymph node cells, taken before intestinal transplant. Receptors were obtained from a human donor who received an intestinal transplant.

This clone appeared once. The J gene is TRBJ2-1, the V gene TRBV11-2, with 7 nucleotides matching TRBD2. Per the germline V gene, CDR1 is SGHAT and CDR2 is FQNNGV. V gave up 2 bases and J gave up 8 bases; unmatched junction bases: 3. This CDR3 spans 13 amino acids. This chain's CDR3 is CASSLWGRDEQFF. CDR3 DNA: TGTGCCAGCAGCTTATGGGGGAGGGATGAGCAGTTCTTC.

The chain carries TRBV7-9 and TRBJ2-1; tentatively, D is TRBD2 (5 bases). The CDR3 runs to 16 residues. Trimming took 2 bases from V and 8 from J, leaving 19 bases between them. CDR1 and CDR2 from the germline V gene are SEHNR and FQNEAQ (reference sequence). The CDR3 region has the DNA TGTGCCAGCAGCTTATCAGCGGCGGTCCTACACCATGAGCAGTTCTTC. Its translation is CASSLSAAVLHHEQFF. Full variable domain (rest looked up from reference TRBV7-9 and TRBJ2-1): DTGVSQNPRHKITKRGQNVTFRCDPISEHNRLYWYRQTLGQGPEFLTYFQNEAQLEKSRLLSDRFSAERPKGSFSTLEIQRTEQGDSAMYLCASSLSAAVLHHEQFFGPGTRLTVL.

The rearrangement uses TRBV7-2 and TRBJ2-7; tentative D call: TRBD2 (6 bases). CDR1 is SGHTA and CDR2 is FQGNSA in the germline V gene. V lost 5 bases, J lost 4 bases, and 18 bases lay in between. The CDR3 spans 15 residues. The CDR3 loop is CASSPSGTPHYEQYF. As DNA, the CDR3 is TGTGCCAGCAGCCCCTCAGGGACTCCCCATTACGAGCAGTACTTC.

The chain links TRBV29-1 to TRBJ2-2; D gene ambiguous. The V end was cut by 4 bases, the J end by 3 bases, with 6 bases between. CDR1 is SQVTM, CDR2 ANQGSEA, per germline. The CDR3 totals 12 residues. CDR3 nucleotides: TGCAGCGTTGTACTCCACACCGGGGAGCTGTTTTTT. As protein: CSVVLHTGELFF.

The chain combines TRBV2 with TRBJ2-7, with D perhaps TRBD2 (6 bases). The germline V and J ends were trimmed by 6 bases and 2 bases, with 11 bases remaining between them. The CDR3 totals 13 residues. In germline, CDR1 is SNHLY, CDR2 FYNNEI. Here the CDR3 DNA reads TGTGCCAGCAGAGGAGGGTTACCCTACGAGCAGTACTTC. This sequence encodes CASRGGLPYEQYF.

The rearrangement uses TRBV19 and TRBJ1-3; D gene ambiguous. The CDR3 sequence is 15 residues long. Between the trimmed V and J ends, which lost 0 bases and 0 bases, there was a span of 6 bases. Per the germline V gene, CDR1 is LNHDA and CDR2 is SQIVND (reference sequence). In DNA, the CDR3 is TGTGCCAGTAGTATAGACAAGAGCTCTGGAAACACCATATATTTT. Translating gives CASSIDKSSGNTIYF.

This rearrangement joins TRBV7-2 to TRBJ1-5; D gene unclear. Germline CDR1 SGHTA, CDR2 FQGNSA. Deletions cut 5 bases from V and 4 bases from J, with 15 bases between. This CDR3 has 15 amino acids. The CDR3 sequence: CASSPRRQANQPQHF. The CDR3 DNA is TGTGCCAGCAGCCCAAGACGGCAGGCGAATCAGCCCCAGCATTTT.

The V call is TRBV14, the J call TRBJ2-3, with TRBD2 matching over 12 bases. Germline assignment: CDR1 SGHDN and CDR2 FVKESK. The CDR3 length is 17 residues. V was pared by 3 bases and J by 3 bases, with 7 bases of the junction left unmatched. CDR3 sequence: CASSHARLAGVTDTQYF. The CDR3 coding sequence is TGTGCCAGCAGCCACGCCCGACTAGCGGGGGTTACAGATACGCAGTATTTT.

V and J are TRBV5-6 and TRBJ2-7; 8 bases align to TRBD2. The ends lost 4 bases at V and 2 bases at J; junction bases unmatched: 5. Germline V CDR1 and CDR2: SGHDT, YYEEEE. The CDR3 is made up of 14 amino acids. CDR3 sequence: CASSRGGFAYEQYF. For the CDR3, the DNA is TGTGCCAGCAGCCGCGGGGGGTTTGCCTACGAGCAGTACTTC.

V usage is TRBV5-1 and J usage is TRBJ1-4; the D gene is possibly TRBD1 (5 bases). Trimming cost V 4 bases and J 7 bases, with 32 bases left between them. CDR1 and CDR2 (germline): SGHRS, YFSETQ. The CDR3 extends over 20 amino acids. The CDR3: CASSPGAFLVPGEDSEKLFF. The CDR3 bases are TGCGCCAGCAGCCCTGGGGCGTTTCTTGTTCCGGGGGAGGATAGTGAAAAACTGTTTTTT.